Sequencing of this TCR beta chain was carried out in a study of T cells in Graves' hyperthyroidism and ophthalmopathy. This clonotype was seen ten or more times. Clinical symptoms, serum thyroxine and TRAb, thyroid ultrasound and orbital computed tomography together formed the diagnostic basis. The authors took PBMCs from 10 ml fresh peripheral blood. TCR beta CDR3 regions were amplified from RNA. TCR CDR3 underwent first-round RT-PCR with the HTBI primer set. TCRdb re-called the multiplex PCR reads with MiXCR, one entry per CDR3 protein. The sample yields roughly 710,000 distinct CDR3 sequences, 35% seen once. V lost 5 bases, J lost 1 base, and 11 bases lay in between. The germline CDR1 and CDR2 sequences are SQVTM and ANQGSEA. The CDR3 contains 13 residues.

The chain has TRBV29-1 and TRBJ1-2; D is uncertain. Sequencing was done on a sample of blood. This sequence originates from a woman between 40 and 50 years old with Graves' hyperthyroidism. CDR3 protein: CSVSTAYNYGYTF. The CDR3 DNA is TGCAGCGTTTCGACGGCTTATAACTATGGCTACACCTTC.